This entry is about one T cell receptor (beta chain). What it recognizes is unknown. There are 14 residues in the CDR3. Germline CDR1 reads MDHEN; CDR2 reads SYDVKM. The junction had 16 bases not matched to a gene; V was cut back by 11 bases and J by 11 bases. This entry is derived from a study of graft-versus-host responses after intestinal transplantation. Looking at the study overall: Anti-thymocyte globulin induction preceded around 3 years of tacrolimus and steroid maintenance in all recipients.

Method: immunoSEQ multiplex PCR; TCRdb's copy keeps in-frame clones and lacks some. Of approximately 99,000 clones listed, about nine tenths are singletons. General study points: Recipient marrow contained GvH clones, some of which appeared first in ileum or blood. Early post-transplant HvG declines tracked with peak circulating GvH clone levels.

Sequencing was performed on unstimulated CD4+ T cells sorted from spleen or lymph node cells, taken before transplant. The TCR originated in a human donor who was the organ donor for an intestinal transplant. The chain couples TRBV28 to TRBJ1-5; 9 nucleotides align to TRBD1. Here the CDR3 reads CAAGDRVSIVAQHF. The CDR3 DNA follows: TGTGCCGCCGGGGACAGGGTCTCCATAGTAGCCCAGCATTTT.